The 21 T cell receptor beta chains below were found in one sample sequenced in a study of blood T cell repertoires in COVID-19. TCRdb keeps only in-frame clones here, not all; method: immunoSEQ multiplex PCR. In the table there are around 240,000 clones, more than 70% of which are singletons. The sample was PBMCs or T cells enriched from blood (not recorded which). The receptors come from a woman aged 50 to 60 who had recovered from COVID-19.

This clone was counted many times. This sequence joins TRBV7-2 and TRBJ1-2; D gene unclear. Germline values: CDR1 SGHTA, CDR2 FQGNSA. The V and J ends lost 4 bases and 8 bases respectively, with 11 bases between them. This CDR3 comprises 12 residues. This chain's CDR3 is CASSWGGSGYTF. CDR3 sequence (DNA): TGTGCCAGCAGCTGGGGAGGGAGCGGCTACACCTTC. Looking up the rest from reference TRBV7-2 and TRBJ1-2 gives the full variable domain: GAGVSQSPSNKVTEKGKDVELRCDPISGHTALYWYRQSLGQGLEFLIYFQGNSAPDKSGLPSDRFSAERTGGSVSTLTIQRTQQEDSAVYLCASSWGGSGYTFGSGTRLTVV.

J is TRBJ2-5 and V is TRBV2; 13 bases agree with TRBD2. CDR1 is SNHLY, CDR2 FYNNEI, per germline. The CDR3 is 16 amino acids. J was trimmed by 1 base and V by 7 bases; bases with no gene match: 6. The CDR3 protein is CASTHRLAGGQETQYF. CDR3 DNA sequence: TGTGCCAGCACCCATCGACTAGCGGGGGGCCAAGAGACCCAGTACTTC.

The gene calls are TRBV19 and TRBJ2-2, with D possibly matching TRBD1 (6 bases). The ends were cut back, 9 bases at V and 6 bases at J, with 20 bases in the middle. Per germline, CDR1 LNHDA and CDR2 SQIVND (reference sequence). The length of the CDR3 is 15 residues. The DNA of the CDR3 is TGTGCCAGCTGCAGACAGGTTCTGCGCCCCGGGGAGCTGTTTTTT. Protein product: CASCRQVLRPGELFF.

The chain links TRBV6-5 to TRBJ1-6, with TRBD1 as a possible D gene (6 bases). V shed 5 bases and J shed 7 bases, with 15 bases lying between them. The CDR3 extends over 15 amino acids. The germline CDR1 and CDR2 sequences are MNHEY and SVGAGI. The CDR3 spells CASSLTGRGNSPLHF. In DNA form, the CDR3 reads TGTGCCAGCAGTCTTACAGGGAGGGGAAATTCACCCCTCCACTTT.

This clone was counted a single time. The genes are TRBV19 and TRBJ1-5, with D possibly being TRBD1 (5 bases). The V end was cut by 3 bases, the J end by 10 bases, with 13 bases between. Germline V gene data show CDR1 as LNHDA and CDR2 as SQIVND (reference sequence). The CDR3 contains 13 residues. The CDR3, as DNA: TGTGCCAGTAGTATGCTGGCAGGGAACCCCCAGCATTTT. Residues: CASSMLAGNPQHF.

J is TRBJ1-2 and V is TRBV30; D gene unclear. This CDR3 has 12 amino acids. The V end was cut by 0 bases, the J end by 1 base, with 3 bases between. CDR1 and CDR2 from the germline V gene are GTSNPN and SVGIG (reference sequence). The chain's CDR3 is CAWSVYNYGYTF. The CDR3 DNA reads as TGTGCCTGGAGTGTATATAACTATGGCTACACCTTC. The full variable domain, rest sourced from reference TRBV30 and TRBJ1-2, is SQTIHQWPATLVQPVGSPLSLECTVEGTSNPNLYWYRQAAGRGLQLLFYSVGIGQISSEVPQNLSASRPQDRQFILSSKKLLLSDSGFYLCAWSVYNYGYTFGSGTRLTVV.

Written as DNA, the CDR3 is TGTGCCAGCAGCTTAACAAGGGGCTCTGGGGCCAACGTCCTGACTTTC. It is translated as CASSLTRGSGANVLTF. The chain is built from TRBV7-3 and TRBJ2-6; a weak D match, TRBD1 (5 bases). Per the germline V gene, CDR1 is SGHTA and CDR2 is FQGTGA. The CDR3 runs to 16 residues. V was clipped by 0 bases and J by 0 bases, with 6 bases between them.

The chain joins TRBV10-3 to TRBJ2-5; 11 bases map to TRBD2. The V gene end was trimmed by 11 bases and the J gene end by 5 bases; junction bases not matched to a gene: 13. The CDR3 loop spans 15 amino acids. Germline V CDR1 and CDR2: ENHRY, SYGVKD. CDR3 nucleotide sequence: TGTGCCTCCAAGGATTATAGCGGGGGGGGTGAGACCCAGTACTTC. Translated, it gives CASKDYSGGGETQYF.

V gene TRBV5-1 combines with J gene TRBJ2-7, with D maybe TRBD2 (6 bases). This CDR3 has 13 amino acids. Germline V CDR1 and CDR2: SGHRS, YFSETQ. V was pared by 8 bases and J by 5 bases, with 17 bases between. CDR3 sequence: CASAARGGHEQYF. CDR3 sequence (DNA): TGCGCCAGTGCAGCTAGGGGAGGCCACGAGCAGTACTTC. The variable domain in full, with the rest retrieved from reference TRBV5-1 and TRBJ2-7, is KAGVTQTPRYLIKTRGQQVTLSCSPISGHRSVSWYQQTPGQGLQFLFEYFSETQRNKGNFPGRFSGRQFSNSRSEMNVSTLELGDSALYLCASAARGGHEQYFGPGTRLTVT.

The chain couples TRBV5-5 to TRBJ1-6; 8 bases align to TRBD1. This CDR3 contains 16 residues. The germline V gene encodes CDR1 SGHKS and CDR2 YYEKEE (reference sequence). V was clipped by 3 bases and J by 0 bases; unmatched bases: 2. CDR3 nucleotide sequence: TGTGCCAGCAGCTGGACAGGGAGCTCCTATAATTCACCCCTCCACTTT. This gives the protein CASSWTGSSYNSPLHF.

The V gene is TRBV19, the J gene TRBJ1-5; D ambiguous. The CDR3 consists of 14 residues. Trimming removed 2 bases from V and 4 bases from J, with 9 bases in between. The germline gives CDR1 LNHDA, CDR2 SQIVND (reference sequence). CDR3 region: CASSIMSVNQPQHF. As DNA, the CDR3 is TGTGCCAGTAGTATAATGTCAGTTAATCAGCCCCAGCATTTT. Based on the CDR3 plus reference TRBV19 and TRBJ1-5, the full variable domain is DGGITQSPKYLFRKEGQNVTLSCEQNLNHDAMYWYRQDPGQGLRLIYYSQIVNDFQKGDIAEGYSVSREKKESFPLTVTSAQKNPTAFYLCASSIMSVNQPQHFGDGTRLSIL.

As regards this clone: The sample carries other DNA sequences with the same CDR3. J is TRBJ1-5 and V is TRBV7-2; D uncertain. V was trimmed by 1 base and J by 4 bases, leaving 8 bases between them. The CDR3 loop spans 14 amino acids. Germline V gene lookup returns CDR1 SGHTA and CDR2 FQGNSA. The CDR3 loop is CASSLVSGNQPQHF. The CDR3 region has the DNA TGTGCCAGCAGCTTAGTATCCGGGAATCAGCCCCAGCATTTT.

The rearrangement joins TRBV5-1 to TRBJ1-6; 8 bases fit TRBD1. After removal of 1 base from V and 7 bases from J, the junction contained 10 bases not matched to a gene. Germline V gene data show CDR1 as SGHRS and CDR2 as YFSETQ. The CDR3 loop spans 17 amino acids. CDR3 region: CASSLLEPGQANSPLHF. The CDR3, as DNA: TGCGCCAGCAGCTTGCTCGAACCGGGACAGGCCAATTCACCCCTCCACTTT.

This chain links TRBV7-8 with TRBJ2-7; TRBD1 agrees at 10 bases. Germline V gene data show CDR1 as SGHVS and CDR2 as FQNEAQ. This CDR3 has 17 residues. V lost 1 base and J lost 4; bases outside the gene matches: 10. CDR3 amino acids: CASSLVAGTGDLYEQYF. The CDR3, as DNA: TGTGCCAGCAGCTTAGTGGCCGGGACAGGGGACCTTTACGAGCAGTACTTC.

The chain combines TRBV29-1 with TRBJ1-2; TRBD1 agrees at 9 bases. The CDR3 contains 12 residues. Germline trimming cut 5 bases from V and 7 bases from J; bases unmatched to any gene: 5. Germline lookup yields CDR1 SQVTM and CDR2 ANQGSEA. Here the CDR3 reads CSVSGTGFGYTF. The CDR3 coding sequence is TGCAGCGTTTCCGGGACAGGGTTTGGCTACACCTTC.

The chain joins TRBV4-3 to TRBJ1-2; the D is unclear. The CDR3 consists of 15 residues. Trimming took off 3 bases at V and 1 base at J, with 12 bases between the two ends. The germline V gene encodes CDR1 LGHNA and CDR2 YSLEER. The CDR3 region has the DNA TGCGCCAGCAGCCATAATCTCGGGAGTAACTATGGCTACACCTTC. It is translated as CASSHNLGSNYGYTF.

The chain carries TRBV7-9 and TRBJ2-7, with TRBD1 matching 7 bases. The V and J ends lost 6 bases and 2 bases, in that order; junction bases with no gene match: 10. Germline CDR1 and CDR2: SEHNR and FQNEAQ (reference sequence). This CDR3 has 15 amino acids. CDR3 sequence: CASSSTGQIAYEQYF. CDR3 in DNA: TGTGCCAGCAGTTCGACGGGACAGATCGCCTACGAGCAGTACTTC.

The CDR3 nucleotides are TGTGCCAGCAGTCCCCGGGACAGGGTGAACACTGAAGCTTTCTTT. It specifies CASSPRDRVNTEAFF. V gene TRBV6-5 combines with J gene TRBJ1-1, with 9 bases fitting TRBD1. Per the germline V gene, CDR1 is MNHEY and CDR2 is SVGAGI. This CDR3 contains 15 residues. The J segment lost 0 bases and the V segment lost 5 bases, leaving 4 bases of the junction unmatched.

The CDR3 nucleotides read TGTGCCAGCAGTAAAGGGACTCACTACTCTGGGGCCAACGTCCTGACTTTC. Translating it yields CASSKGTHYSGANVLTF. V is TRBV5-8 and J is TRBJ2-6, with D possibly matching TRBD2 (6 bases). Between the trimmed V and J ends, which lost 5 bases and 0 bases, there was a span of 15 bases. CDR3 size: 17 residues. The germline V gene has CDR1 SGHTS and CDR2 YDEGEE.

The V call is TRBV21-1, the J call TRBJ2-7; TRBD2 was called by the table and not checked on the DNA. TRBV21-1 is described as a pseudogene. This CDR3 has 14 amino acids. The CDR3 protein is CASPREREFSEQYF. CDR3 bases: TGTGCCAGCCCTCGGGAGCGGGAGTTTTCCGAGCAGTACTTC.

The chain carries TRBV11-2 and TRBJ1-1, with 8 bases matching TRBD1. The CDR3 has 15 amino acids. V gave up 5 bases and J gave up 4 bases; unmatched junction bases: 9. The germline gives CDR1 SGHAT, CDR2 FQNNGV. In DNA, the CDR3 is TGTGCCAGCAGCCCGACAGGGGATGGGTCCACTGAAGCTTTCTTT. Translation gives CASSPTGDGSTEAFF.